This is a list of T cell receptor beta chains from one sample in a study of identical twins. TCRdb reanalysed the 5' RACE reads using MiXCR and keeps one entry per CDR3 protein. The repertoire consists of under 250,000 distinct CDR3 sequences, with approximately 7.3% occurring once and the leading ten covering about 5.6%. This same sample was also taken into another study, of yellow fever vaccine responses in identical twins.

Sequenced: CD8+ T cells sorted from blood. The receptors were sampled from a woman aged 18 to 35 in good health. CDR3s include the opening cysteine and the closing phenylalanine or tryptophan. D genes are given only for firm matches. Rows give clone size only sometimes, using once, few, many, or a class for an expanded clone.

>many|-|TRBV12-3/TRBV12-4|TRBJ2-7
TGTGCCAGCAACCTTTCGGGGGGCGGGTACGAGCAGTACTTC
CASNLSGGGYEQYF
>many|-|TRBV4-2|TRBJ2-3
TGTGCCAGCAGCCAAGAGGCCGGGGATACGCAGTATTTT
CASSQEAGDTQYF
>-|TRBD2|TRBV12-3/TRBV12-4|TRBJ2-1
TGTGCCAGCAGTAGACTAGCGGGGGCCTACCGGGAGCAGTTCTTC
CASSRLAGAYREQFF
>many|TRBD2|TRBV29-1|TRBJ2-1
TGCAGCGTTGAAGACCCTGGGGAGACTAGCGGGAGTTTGGAGCAGTTCTTC
CSVEDPGETSGSLEQFF
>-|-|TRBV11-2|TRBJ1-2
TGTGCCAGCAGCTTAGTCTCGGACCGCTATGGCTACACCTTC
CASSLVSDRYGYTF
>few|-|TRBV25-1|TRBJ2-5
TGTGCCAGCAGCCTACAGCTATCGGAGACCCAGTACTTC
CASSLQLSETQYF
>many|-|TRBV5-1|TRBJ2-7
TGCGCCAGCAACGGGTACGAGCAGTACTTC
CASNGYEQYF
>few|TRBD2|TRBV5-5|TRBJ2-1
TGTGCCAGCACCCGAGGCGGGGGGGGCTACAATGAGCAGTTCTTC
CASTRGGGGYNEQFF
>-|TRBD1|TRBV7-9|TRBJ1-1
TGTGCCAGCAGCTTAGGGGGGACAGTCAACACTGAAGCTTTCTTT
CASSLGGTVNTEAFF
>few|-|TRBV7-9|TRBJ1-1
TGTGCCAGCAGCTTAGCGACAGAGTTTAACACTGAAGCTTTCTTT
CASSLATEFNTEAFF
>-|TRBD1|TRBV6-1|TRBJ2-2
TGTGCCAGCACTCCCGGCGACAGGGGTGGGACCGGGGAGCTGTTTTTT
CASTPGDRGGTGELFF
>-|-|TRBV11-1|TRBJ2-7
TGTGCCAGCAGCTTCTCAAATCCACTAGCTGGAGCTTACTCCTACGAGCAGTACTTC
CASSFSNPLAGAYSYEQYF
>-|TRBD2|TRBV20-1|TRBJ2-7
TGCAGTGCTGGTGGACTAGCGGGGGTCTACGAGCAGTACTTC
CSAGGLAGVYEQYF
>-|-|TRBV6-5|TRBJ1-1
TGTGCCAGCAGTTACAGGCAGGGCATGAACACTGAAGCTTTCTTT
CASSYRQGMNTEAFF
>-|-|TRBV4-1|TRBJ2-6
TGCGCCAGCAGCCAAGAGTGGGTCGCTGGGGCCAACGTCCTGACTTTC
CASSQEWVAGANVLTF
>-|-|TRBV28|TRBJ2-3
TGTGCCAGCAGTTTATCAGGGTACGGGACAGATACGCAGTATTTT
CASSLSGYGTDTQYF
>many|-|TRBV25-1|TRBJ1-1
TGTGCCAGCAGTGACACCTTCCGACAGGTGAACACTGAAGCTTTCTTT
CASSDTFRQVNTEAFF
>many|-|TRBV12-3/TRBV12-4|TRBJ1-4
TGTGCCAGCACCTTCTCCCTTGAAAAACTGTTTTTT
CASTFSLEKLFF
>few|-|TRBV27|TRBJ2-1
TGTGCCAGCAGCCGAGGGATTAGCTCCTACAATGAGCAGTTCTTC
CASSRGISSYNEQFF
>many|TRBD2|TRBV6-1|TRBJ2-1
TGTGCCAGCAGTCCCCTACCTAGCGGGAGTTACAATGAGCAGTTCTTC
CASSPLPSGSYNEQFF
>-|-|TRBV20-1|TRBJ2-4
TGCAGTGCTAGAGTGCGGGGTTCGAACATTCAGTACTTC
CSARVRGSNIQYF
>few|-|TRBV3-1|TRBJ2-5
TGTGCCAGCAGCCAAGTGCGACAGGTGGCACGAGAGACCCAGTACTTC
CASSQVRQVARETQYF
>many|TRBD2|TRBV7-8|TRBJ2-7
TGTGCCAGCAGCTTATTAGCGGGAAGGGGGTCCTACGAGCAGTACTTC
CASSLLAGRGSYEQYF
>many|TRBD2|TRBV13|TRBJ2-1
TGTGCCAGCAGCCCACGAGGGAGGGCCATCCATGAGCAGTTCTTC
CASSPRGRAIHEQFF
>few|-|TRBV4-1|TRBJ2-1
TGCGCCAGCAGCCTGAAAGCATGGGACCGCAGTAATGAGCAGTTCTTC
CASSLKAWDRSNEQFF
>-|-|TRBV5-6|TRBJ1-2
TGTACCAGCAGCTTCTTAGGAGATGGCTACACCTTC
CTSSFLGDGYTF
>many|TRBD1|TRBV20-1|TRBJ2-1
TGCAGTGCTGTCGACAGGGGCCAAAATGAGCAGTTCTTC
CSAVDRGQNEQFF
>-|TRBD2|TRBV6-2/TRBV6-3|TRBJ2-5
TGTGCCAGCAGTTACTCGGGACTAGGCGGAGAGACCCAGTACTTC
CASSYSGLGGETQYF
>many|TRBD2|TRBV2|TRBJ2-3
TGTGCCAGCCGGACATGGGAGGGTAGAGCAGATACGCAGTATTTT
CASRTWEGRADTQYF
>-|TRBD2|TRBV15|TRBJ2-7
TGTGCCACCAGCAGGGGACTAGGGGTGCTCGAGCAGTACTTC
CATSRGLGVLEQYF
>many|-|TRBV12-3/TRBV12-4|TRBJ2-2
TGTGCCAGCAGTGTTATCGGGCCCGGGGAGCTGTTTTTT
CASSVIGPGELFF
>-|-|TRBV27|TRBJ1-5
TGTGCCAGCAAACGAACTGCAGGCAATCAGCCCCAGCATTTT
CASKRTAGNQPQHF
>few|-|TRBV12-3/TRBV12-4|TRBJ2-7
TGTGCCAGCAGTTTATTGGCCACCTTCTCCTACGAGCAGTACTTC
CASSLLATFSYEQYF
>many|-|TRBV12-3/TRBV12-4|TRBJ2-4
TGTGCCAGCAGTTTAGTGGACAAAAACATTCAGTACTTC
CASSLVDKNIQYF
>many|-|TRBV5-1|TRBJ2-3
TGCGCCAGCAGCTTAGGACTAACTAGCACAGATACGCAGTATTTT
CASSLGLTSTDTQYF
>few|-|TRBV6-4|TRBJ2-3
TGTGCCAGCAGTGACGGCCCGGGACAAGATACGCAGTATTTT
CASSDGPGQDTQYF
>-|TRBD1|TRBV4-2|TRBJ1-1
TGTGCCAGCAGCCAAGATCGTCAATTGGTAGTGGACAGGGGCCCAATGAACACTGAAGCTTTCTTT
CASSQDRQLVVDRGPMNTEAFF
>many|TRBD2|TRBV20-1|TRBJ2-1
TGCAGTGCTAGAGAACTAGCGGGGGACAATGAGCAGTTCTTC
CSARELAGDNEQFF
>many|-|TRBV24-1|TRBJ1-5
TGTGCCACCAGTGATCCAATATCTCATCAGCCCCAGCATTTT
CATSDPISHQPQHF
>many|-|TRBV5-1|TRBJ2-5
TGCGCCAGCAGCTACTCCGGGACCCCAGAGACCCAGTACTTC
CASSYSGTPETQYF
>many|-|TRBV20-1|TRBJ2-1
TGCAGTGCTAGGTTTGGAGGACAGCAATCCTACAATGAGCAGTTCTTC
CSARFGGQQSYNEQFF
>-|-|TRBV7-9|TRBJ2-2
TGTGCCAGCAGCCATTCACAGGGCCCCGAAAACACCGGGGAGCTGTTTTTT
CASSHSQGPENTGELFF
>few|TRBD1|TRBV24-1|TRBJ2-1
TGTGCCACCAGTGTCGCGACAGGGCCGTACTACAATGAGCAGTTCTTC
CATSVATGPYYNEQFF
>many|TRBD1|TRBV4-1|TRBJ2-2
TGCGCCAGCAGTCCCCAAGGACAGGGGGCAGGTGGGGAGCTGTTTTTT
CASSPQGQGAGGELFF
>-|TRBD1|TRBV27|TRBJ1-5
TGTGCCAGCAGTTTATCCGGGACAGGGGTAAATCAGCCCCAGCATTTT
CASSLSGTGVNQPQHF
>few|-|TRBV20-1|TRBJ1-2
TGCAGTGCTAGAGTTAGGGAACCCTATGGCTACACCTTC
CSARVREPYGYTF